This passage covers 30 T cell receptor beta chains from one sample sequenced in a study of spatial heterogeneity in lung cancer. Notes on the study in general: Mutation tallies in tumors tracked expanded intratumoral alpha and beta TCR counts.

MiXCR was run by TCRdb on the 5' RACE reads, yielding one entry per CDR3 protein. In the table there are about 4,400 distinct CDR3 sequences, 6.1% of which are singletons. Documented time point: sample taken at primary tumor resection. The antigens of these receptors remain unknown. The input for sequencing was lung tumor tissue, taken at surgery. These TCRs come from a male donor with early-stage non-small cell lung cancer.

The rearrangement joins TRBV4-2 to TRBJ2-7, with TRBD2 as a possible D gene (6 bases). The germline V gene has CDR1 LGHNA and CDR2 YNFKEQ. The CDR3 has 13 amino acids. The V end lost 4 bases, the J end lost 6 bases, and 13 bases lay between the germline ends. The CDR3 region has the DNA TGTGCCAGCAGCCGGGACTTTGTAGGCGAGCAGTACTTC. This gives the protein CASSRDFVGEQYF.

This clonotype came up many times. The chain employs TRBV20-1 and TRBJ2-3; the match to TRBD2 covers 11 bases. After removal of 6 bases from V and 2 bases from J, the junction contained 7 bases not matched to a gene. CDR3 size: 15 residues. The germline V gene encodes CDR1 DFQATT and CDR2 SNEGSKA (reference sequence). The CDR3 loop reads CSAALAGGPTDTQYF. The CDR3 DNA reads TGCAGTGCGGCGCTAGCGGGGGGCCCCACAGATACGCAGTATTTT.

This clonotype was counted at least ten times. The V and J genes are TRBV21-1 and TRBJ2-2; TRBD1, the D gene given by the table, was not confirmed from the DNA. TRBV21-1 is reported as a pseudogene. The CDR3 has 17 amino acids. The CDR3 protein is CASMQDRKGQGAGELFF. CDR3 sequence (DNA): TGTGCCAGCATGCAAGATAGAAAAGGACAGGGGGCCGGGGAGCTGTTTTTT.

By sample fraction, this clonotype is medium-sized. The J gene is TRBJ2-7, the V gene TRBV6-2 or TRBV6-3; 8 nucleotides match TRBD2. This CDR3 is 14 amino acids long. V gave up 2 bases and J gave up 6 bases; unmatched junction bases: 6. CDR1 is MNHEY, CDR2 SVGEGT, per germline. The CDR3 DNA reads TGTGCCAGCAGTTACGGGGGACTAGTATCCGAGCAGTACTTC. It yields the protein CASSYGGLVSEQYF.

This clonotype has at least ten counts. The V and J genes are TRBV20-1 and TRBJ1-1; D perhaps matches TRBD1 (6 bases). V dropped 6 bases and J dropped 1 base, with 15 bases sitting between them. The germline CDR1 and CDR2 sequences are DFQATT and SNEGSKA (reference sequence). This CDR3 has 14 amino acids. The CDR3 DNA sequence: TGCAGTGCCCCCCGGGGGGGGGCGAACACTGAAGCTTTCTTT. Protein product: CSAPRGGANTEAFF.

This clonotype was observed many times. The rearrangement uses TRBV7-9 and TRBJ2-7, with 8 bases lining up with TRBD2. Germline CDR1 reads SEHNR; CDR2 reads FQNEAQ (reference sequence). The CDR3 runs 14 residues. The trim removed 2 bases at V and 5 bases at J, leaving 5 bases unmatched. DNA of the CDR3: TGTGCCAGCAGCTTATACGGGGGGGCCCACGAGCAGTACTTC. Amino acids: CASSLYGGAHEQYF.

This clonotype was found many times. The V and J genes are TRBV28 and TRBJ2-2; 8 bases are shared with TRBD1. Germline V CDR1 and CDR2: MDHEN, SYDVKM. V trimming: 5 bases; J trimming: 5 bases; junction bases outside the gene matches: 7. CDR3 size: 15 residues. The chain's CDR3 is CASSPWTGLTGELFF. In DNA form, the CDR3 reads TGTGCCAGCAGTCCATGGACAGGGTTGACCGGGGAGCTGTTTTTT.

This clonotype appeared many times. This sequence joins TRBV15 and TRBJ1-6, with TRBD1 matching over 11 bases. The CDR3 loop spans 15 amino acids. Germline values: CDR1 LNHNV, CDR2 YYDKDF (reference sequence). V gave up 3 bases and J gave up 10 bases; unmatched junction bases: 5. The CDR3 coding sequence is TGTGCCACCAGCAGGACGGGGACAGGGGGATCACCCCTCCACTTT. Translating it yields CATSRTGTGGSPLHF. Looking up the rest from reference TRBV15 and TRBJ1-6 gives the full variable domain: DAMVIQNPRYQVTQFGKPVTLSCSQTLNHNVMYWYQQKSSQAPKLLFHYYDKDFNNEADTPDNFQSRRPNTSFCFLDIRSPGLGDTAMYLCATSRTGTGGSPLHFGNGTRLTVT.

This clonotype was counted only a few times. J is TRBJ2-7 and V is TRBV27; either TRBD1 or TRBD2 may supply D (7 bases each). Germline CDR1 and CDR2: MNHEY and SMNVEV (reference sequence). The CDR3 totals 15 residues. Trimming removed 8 bases at V and 2 bases at J, with 19 bases between. This CDR3 reads CASSLGRGGTYEQYF. The CDR3 bases are TGTGCCAGCTCCCTAGGCAGGGGGGGGACCTACGAGCAGTACTTC.

This clonotype is labeled as medium-sized (0.01 to 0.1%). This rearrangement joins TRBV4-3 to TRBJ2-7; 11 nucleotides agree with TRBD1. The V segment lost 4 bases and the J segment 3 bases; nucleotides outside the gene matches: 14. The CDR3 has 18 amino acids. From germline, CDR1 is LGHNA and CDR2 YSLEER. Here the CDR3 reads CASSRTWLGGTGGYEQYF. CDR3 sequence (DNA): TGCGCCAGCAGCCGTACTTGGCTCGGAGGGACAGGGGGCTACGAGCAGTACTTC.

This clonotype has at least ten counts. This chain uses TRBV3-1 with TRBJ1-1; D uncertain. Germline V gene data show CDR1 as LGHDT and CDR2 as YNNKEL (reference sequence). The CDR3 extends over 12 amino acids. Trimming shortened V by 4 bases and J by 7 bases, and 10 bases separated the two germline ends. Here the CDR3 reads CASSRDRLEAFF. CDR3 DNA sequence: TGTGCCAGCAGCCGGGATCGCCTTGAAGCTTTCTTT.

By share, this clonotype counts as medium-sized. V gene TRBV5-4 combines with J gene TRBJ2-5; 10 bases map to TRBD1. CDR3 length: 16 amino acids. V shed 0 bases and J 7 bases; nucleotides not matched to a gene: 9. The germline V gene encodes CDR1 SGHNT and CDR2 YYREEE (reference sequence). CDR3 DNA sequence: TGTGCCAGCAGCTTGGGAGGACAGGGGGGGGCATGGACCCAGTACTTC. Its protein product is CASSLGGQGGAWTQYF.

This clonotype was seen a handful of times. V gene TRBV20-1 combines with J gene TRBJ2-3; 7 bases are shared with TRBD2. The CDR3 spans 16 residues. V shed 3 bases, J shed 1 base, and the junction held 10 bases outside the gene matches. CDR1 and CDR2 (germline): DFQATT, SNEGSKA (reference sequence). CDR3 region: CSARARGLAGTDTQYF. In nucleotides, the CDR3 is TGCAGTGCTAGGGCCCGAGGGCTAGCGGGCACAGATACGCAGTATTTT.

This clonotype was counted ten times or more. The rearrangement joins TRBV30 to TRBJ1-5; D is perhaps TRBD1 (5 bases). The CDR3 covers 13 residues. The germline V gene has CDR1 GTSNPN and CDR2 SVGIG (reference sequence). V dropped 3 bases and J dropped 7 bases, with 13 bases sitting between them. CDR3 DNA: TGTGCCTGGAGCGGGCAGGGAGGACAGCCCCAGCATTTT. Protein sequence: CAWSGQGGQPQHF.

This clonotype is termed medium-sized (0.01 to 0.1%). This CDR3 is CSARPRRLAGAGANVLTF. As DNA, the CDR3 is TGCAGTGCTAGACCTCGCCGACTAGCGGGGGCTGGGGCCAACGTCCTGACTTTC. This chain links TRBV20-1 with TRBJ2-6; 12 bases map to TRBD2. Germline assignment: CDR1 DFQATT and CDR2 SNEGSKA (reference sequence). The CDR3 runs 18 residues. V lost 2 bases to trimming and J lost 2 bases; unmatched junction nucleotides: 7.

This clonotype showed up many times. The chain links TRBV13 to TRBJ2-3; 10 bases line up with TRBD2. V lost 11 bases to trimming and J lost 4 bases; unmatched junction nucleotides: 3. The CDR3 is made up of 12 amino acids. CDR1 PRHDT and CDR2 FYEKMQ come from the germline V gene (reference sequence). The CDR3 nucleotides are TGTGCCGGGGGACTAGCGTCAGATACGCAGTATTTT. Translated: CAGGLASDTQYF.

This clonotype was detected a few times. V is TRBV13 and J is TRBJ2-7, with D perhaps TRBD2 (5 bases). This CDR3 region has 14 residues. V gave up 4 bases and J gave up 3 bases, with 13 bases separating them. Germline CDR1 reads PRHDT; CDR2 reads FYEKMQ (reference sequence). CDR3 loop: CASSSRDFYYEQYF. In DNA, the CDR3 is TGTGCCAGCAGCTCCCGGGATTTCTACTACGAGCAGTACTTC.

This clonotype occurred many times. The J gene is TRBJ2-7, the V gene TRBV28; D is unresolved. Looked up from germline, CDR1 is MDHEN and CDR2 is SYDVKM. The V end was cut by 6 bases, the J end by 2 bases, with 17 bases between. This CDR3 has 15 amino acids. CDR3 sequence reads: CASRPPDSPTYEQYF. The CDR3 coding sequence is TGTGCCAGCAGGCCACCCGATTCGCCAACCTACGAGCAGTACTTC.

This clonotype was detected many times. V gene TRBV5-1 combines with J gene TRBJ1-2; D possibly corresponds to TRBD1 (6 bases). Trimming stripped 6 bases from V and 8 bases from J, with 17 bases between. Germline assignment: CDR1 SGHRS and CDR2 YFSETQ. The CDR3 covers 13 residues. The CDR3 spells CASTGTYASGYTF. In DNA, the CDR3 is TGCGCCAGCACCGGGACATATGCGTCCGGCTACACCTTC.

This clonotype is judged medium-sized (0.01 to 0.1%). The chain carries TRBV29-1 and TRBJ2-1, with 14 positions matching TRBD2. The CDR3 covers 17 residues. Germline CDR1 SQVTM, CDR2 ANQGSEA. Trimming removed 2 bases from V and 4 bases from J; junction bases left unmatched: 7. CDR3 nucleotide sequence: TGCAGCGTTGAAATGGGGACTAGCGGGGGAGCTTACAATGAGCAGTTCTTC. It codes for CSVEMGTSGGAYNEQFF.

This clonotype was picked up many times. Here the CDR3 DNA reads TGCGCCAGCAGCCAAGCAAAAGATAATTGGGGCTACACCTTC. Residues: CASSQAKDNWGYTF. This chain joins TRBV4-1 and TRBJ1-2, with D unclear. Germline V gene sequence: CDR1 MGHRA, CDR2 YSYEKL. V lost 1 base to trimming and J lost 8 bases, with 14 bases between them. The CDR3 has 14 residues.

This clonotype has a count of ten or more. The chain combines TRBV29-1 with TRBJ2-7; maybe TRBD1 (6 bases). Per germline, CDR1 SQVTM and CDR2 ANQGSEA. CDR3 size: 13 residues. V shed 2 bases and J shed 3 bases, with 11 bases lying between them. The CDR3 loop is CSVETSRGYEQYF. CDR3 DNA: TGCAGCGTTGAAACTTCCAGGGGCTACGAGCAGTACTTC.

This clonotype came up many times. The DNA of the CDR3 is TGTGCCAGCAGCCGGACACCGGCGAACACCGGGGAGCTGTTTTTT. Translation: CASSRTPANTGELFF. V and J are TRBV28 and TRBJ2-2, with a possible D match to TRBD1 (5 bases). Between the trimmed V and J ends, which lost 6 bases and 0 bases, there was a span of 11 bases. From germline, CDR1 is MDHEN and CDR2 SYDVKM. The CDR3 totals 15 residues. The whole variable domain, remainder taken from reference TRBV28 and TRBJ2-2, is DVKVTQSSRYLVKRTGEKVFLECVQDMDHENMFWYRQDPGLGLRLIYFSYDVKMKEKGDIPEGYSVSREKKERFSLILESASTNQTSMYLCASSRTPANTGELFFGEGSRLTVL.

This clonotype occurred many times. The rearrangement joins TRBV5-6 to TRBJ1-6; no reliable D call. The V end lost 3 bases, the J end lost 7 bases, and 5 bases lay between the germline ends. Germline lookup yields CDR1 SGHDT and CDR2 YYEEEE. CDR3 length: 12 amino acids. CDR3 in DNA: TGTGCCAGCAGCTACAAAAATTCACCCCTCCACTTT. Protein product: CASSYKNSPLHF.

This clonotype was detected a few times. The chain uses TRBV6-6 and TRBJ2-1, with 8 nucleotides matching TRBD1. Germline assignment: CDR1 MNHNY and CDR2 SVGAGI (reference sequence). The length of the CDR3 is 13 residues. V lost 6 bases to trimming and J lost 6 bases; unmatched junction nucleotides: 4. The CDR3 region is CASSGQGINEQFF. For the CDR3, the DNA is TGTGCCAGCAGCGGACAGGGCATCAATGAGCAGTTCTTC.

This clonotype was seen ten or more times. The rearrangement links TRBV5-1 to TRBJ2-3; a weak D match, TRBD2 (6 bases). V was trimmed by 0 bases and J by 5 bases, leaving 16 bases between them. The CDR3 consists of 16 residues. In germline, CDR1 is SGHRS, CDR2 YFSETQ. CDR3 DNA: TGCGCCAGCAGCTTGGCCGGGAGCGGTACCGGAGATACGCAGTATTTT. Its protein is CASSLAGSGTGDTQYF.

This clonotype was observed at least ten times. J is TRBJ2-7 and V is TRBV5-6; D is possibly TRBD2 (6 bases). CDR1 SGHDT and CDR2 YYEEEE come from the germline V gene. V was pared by 2 bases and J by 0 bases, with 12 bases between. The CDR3 runs 15 residues. Written as DNA, the CDR3 is TGTGCCAGCAGCTTTCGGGGGATCAGCTCCTACGAGCAGTACTTC. Protein product: CASSFRGISSYEQYF.

By its share, this clonotype is medium-sized. The chain has TRBV29-1 and TRBJ1-6, with 7 nucleotides matching TRBD1. This CDR3 spans 14 amino acids. The junction had 8 bases not matched to a gene; V was cut back by 6 bases and J by 6 bases. In germline, CDR1 is SQVTM, CDR2 ANQGSEA. The CDR3 here is CSVSSGGGNSPLHF. CDR3 sequence (DNA): TGCAGCGTATCCTCAGGGGGTGGTAATTCACCCCTCCACTTT.

This clonotype was detected many times. This chain uses TRBV5-1 with TRBJ2-2; possible D gene TRBD1, 5 bases. The CDR3 totals 13 residues. Trimming took 3 bases from V and 5 from J, leaving 8 bases between them. From germline, CDR1 is SGHRS and CDR2 YFSETQ. For the CDR3, the DNA is TGCGCCAGCAGCTCACAGGTTACCGGGGAGCTGTTTTTT. Translating it yields CASSSQVTGELFF.

This clonotype was counted at least ten times. This chain uses TRBV2 with TRBJ1-4; TRBD1 aligns across 7 bases. V lost 7 bases, J lost 11 bases, and 13 bases stayed unmatched. The CDR3 consists of 14 residues. Germline V gene data show CDR1 as SNHLY and CDR2 as FYNNEI. The CDR3 region is CASTSDRETRKLFF. CDR3 bases: TGTGCCAGCACCTCCGACAGGGAAACGAGGAAACTGTTTTTT.